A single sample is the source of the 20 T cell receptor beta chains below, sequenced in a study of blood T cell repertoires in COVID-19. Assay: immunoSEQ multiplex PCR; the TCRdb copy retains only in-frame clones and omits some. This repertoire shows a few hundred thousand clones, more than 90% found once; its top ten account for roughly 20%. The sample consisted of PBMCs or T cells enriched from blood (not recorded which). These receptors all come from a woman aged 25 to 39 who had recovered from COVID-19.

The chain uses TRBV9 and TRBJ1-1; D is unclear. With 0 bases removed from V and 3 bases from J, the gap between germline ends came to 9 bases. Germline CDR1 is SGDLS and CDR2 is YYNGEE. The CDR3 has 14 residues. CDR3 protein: CASSVVGSYTEAFF. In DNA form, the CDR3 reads TGTGCCAGCAGCGTAGTGGGCAGCTACACTGAAGCTTTCTTT.

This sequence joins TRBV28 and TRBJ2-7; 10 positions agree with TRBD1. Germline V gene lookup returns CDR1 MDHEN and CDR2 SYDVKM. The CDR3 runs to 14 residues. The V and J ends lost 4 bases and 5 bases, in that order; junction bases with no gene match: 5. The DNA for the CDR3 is TGTGCCAGCAGTTCGACAGGGGGCGCCGACGAGCAGTACTTC. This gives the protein CASSSTGGADEQYF.

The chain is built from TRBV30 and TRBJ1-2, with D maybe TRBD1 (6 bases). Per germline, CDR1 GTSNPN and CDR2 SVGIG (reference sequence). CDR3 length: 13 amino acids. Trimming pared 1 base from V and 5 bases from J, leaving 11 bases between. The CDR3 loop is CAWSEPGQYGYTF. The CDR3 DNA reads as TGTGCCTGGAGTGAACCAGGACAGTATGGCTACACCTTC.

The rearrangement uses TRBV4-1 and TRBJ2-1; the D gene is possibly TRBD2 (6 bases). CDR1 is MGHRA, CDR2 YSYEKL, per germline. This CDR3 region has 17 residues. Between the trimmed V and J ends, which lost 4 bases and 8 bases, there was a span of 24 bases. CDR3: CASSPLGGRLSADEQFF. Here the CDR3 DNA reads TGCGCCAGCAGCCCGCTTGGGGGGAGATTATCGGCTGATGAGCAGTTCTTC.

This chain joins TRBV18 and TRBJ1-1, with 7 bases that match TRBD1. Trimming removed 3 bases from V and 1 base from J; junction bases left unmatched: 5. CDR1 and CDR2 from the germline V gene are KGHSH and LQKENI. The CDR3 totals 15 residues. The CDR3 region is CASSPPQGRNTEAFF. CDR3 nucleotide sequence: TGTGCCAGCTCACCTCCACAGGGGCGGAACACTGAAGCTTTCTTT.

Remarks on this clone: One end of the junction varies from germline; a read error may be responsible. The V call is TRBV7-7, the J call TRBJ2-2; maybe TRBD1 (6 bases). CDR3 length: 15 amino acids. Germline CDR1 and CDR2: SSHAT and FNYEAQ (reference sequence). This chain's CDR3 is CASSPLQGPTGELFF. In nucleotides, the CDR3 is TGTGCTAGCAGCCCTTTACAGGGTCCGACCGGGGAGCTGTTTTTT.

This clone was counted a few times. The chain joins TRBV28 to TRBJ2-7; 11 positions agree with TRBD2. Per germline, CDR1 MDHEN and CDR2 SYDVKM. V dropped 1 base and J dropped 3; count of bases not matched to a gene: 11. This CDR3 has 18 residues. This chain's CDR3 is CASSLFITSGSNFYEQYF. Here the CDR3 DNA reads TGTGCCAGCAGTTTATTTATTACTAGCGGGAGTAACTTCTACGAGCAGTACTTC.

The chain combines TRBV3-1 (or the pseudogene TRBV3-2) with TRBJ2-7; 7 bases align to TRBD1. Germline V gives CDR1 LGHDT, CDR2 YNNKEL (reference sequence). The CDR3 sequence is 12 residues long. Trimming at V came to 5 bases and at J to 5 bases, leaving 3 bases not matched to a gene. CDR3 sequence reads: CASSETGNEQYF. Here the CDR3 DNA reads TGTGCCAGCAGCGAGACAGGGAACGAGCAGTACTTC.

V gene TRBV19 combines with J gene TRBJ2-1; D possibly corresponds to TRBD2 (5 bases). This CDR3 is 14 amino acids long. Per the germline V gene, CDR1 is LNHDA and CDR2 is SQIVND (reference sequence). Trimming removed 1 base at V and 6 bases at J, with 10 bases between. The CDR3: CASSIVLAPNEQFF. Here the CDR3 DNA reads TGTGCCAGTAGTATAGTTCTAGCCCCCAATGAGCAGTTCTTC.

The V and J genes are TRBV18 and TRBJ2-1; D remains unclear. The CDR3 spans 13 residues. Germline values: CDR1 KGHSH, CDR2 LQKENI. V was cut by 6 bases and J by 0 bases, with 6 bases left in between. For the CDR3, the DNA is TGTGCCAGCTCCCTGGCCTCCTACAATGAGCAGTTCTTC. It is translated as CASSLASYNEQFF.

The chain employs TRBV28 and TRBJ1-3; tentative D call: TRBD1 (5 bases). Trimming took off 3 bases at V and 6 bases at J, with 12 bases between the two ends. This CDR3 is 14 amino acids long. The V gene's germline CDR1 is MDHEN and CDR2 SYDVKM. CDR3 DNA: TGTGCCAGCAGTTTGGGGGGATCCGTAAACACCATATATTTT. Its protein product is CASSLGGSVNTIYF.

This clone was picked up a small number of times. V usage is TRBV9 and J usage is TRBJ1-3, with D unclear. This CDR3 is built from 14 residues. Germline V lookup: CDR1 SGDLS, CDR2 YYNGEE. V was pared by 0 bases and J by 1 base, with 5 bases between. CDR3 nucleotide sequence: TGTGCCAGCAGCGTAGCGGGGTCTGGAAACACCATATATTTT. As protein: CASSVAGSGNTIYF. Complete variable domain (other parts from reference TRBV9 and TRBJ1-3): DSGVTQTPKHLITATGQRVTLRCSPRSGDLSVYWYQQSLDQGLQFLIQYYNGEERAKGNILERFSAQQFPDLHSELNLSSLELGDSALYFCASSVAGSGNTIYFGEGSWLTVV.

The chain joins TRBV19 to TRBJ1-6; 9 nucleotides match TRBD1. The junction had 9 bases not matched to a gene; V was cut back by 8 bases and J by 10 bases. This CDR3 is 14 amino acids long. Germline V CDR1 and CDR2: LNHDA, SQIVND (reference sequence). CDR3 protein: CASSHGDRVSPLHF. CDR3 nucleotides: TGTGCCAGTTCGCATGGGGACAGGGTGTCACCCCTCCACTTT. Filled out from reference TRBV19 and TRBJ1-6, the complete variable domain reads DGGITQSPKYLFRKEGQNVTLSCEQNLNHDAMYWYRQDPGQGLRLIYYSQIVNDFQKGDIAEGYSVSREKKESFPLTVTSAQKNPTAFYLCASSHGDRVSPLHFGNGTRLTVT.

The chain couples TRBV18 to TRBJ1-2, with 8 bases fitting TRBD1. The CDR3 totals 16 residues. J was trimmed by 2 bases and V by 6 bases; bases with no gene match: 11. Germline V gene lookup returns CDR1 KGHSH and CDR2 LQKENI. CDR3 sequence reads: CASSHKGQGSNYGYTF. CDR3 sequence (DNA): TGTGCCAGCTCCCACAAAGGACAGGGCTCGAACTATGGCTACACCTTC.

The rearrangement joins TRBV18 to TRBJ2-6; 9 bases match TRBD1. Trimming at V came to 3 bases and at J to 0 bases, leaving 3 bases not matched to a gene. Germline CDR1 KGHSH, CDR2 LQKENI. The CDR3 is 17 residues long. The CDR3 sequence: CASSPGTGYSGANVLTF. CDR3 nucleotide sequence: TGTGCCAGCTCACCTGGGACAGGGTACTCTGGGGCCAACGTCCTGACTTTC.

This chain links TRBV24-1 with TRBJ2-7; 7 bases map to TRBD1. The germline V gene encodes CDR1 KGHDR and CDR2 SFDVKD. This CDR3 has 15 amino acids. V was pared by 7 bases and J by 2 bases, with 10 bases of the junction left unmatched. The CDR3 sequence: CATSQTGTATYEQYF. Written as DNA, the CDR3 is TGTGCCACCAGCCAAACCGGGACAGCGACCTACGAGCAGTACTTC.

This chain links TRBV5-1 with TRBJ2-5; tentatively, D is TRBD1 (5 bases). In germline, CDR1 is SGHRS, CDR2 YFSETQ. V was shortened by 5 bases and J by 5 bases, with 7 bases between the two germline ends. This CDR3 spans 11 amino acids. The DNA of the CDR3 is TGCGCCAGCAGGGCAGGGGAGACCCAGTACTTC. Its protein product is CASRAGETQYF.

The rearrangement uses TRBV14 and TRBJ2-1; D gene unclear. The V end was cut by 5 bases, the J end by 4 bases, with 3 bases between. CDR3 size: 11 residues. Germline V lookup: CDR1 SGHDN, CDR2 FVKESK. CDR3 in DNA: TGTGCCAGCAGCTTATACAATGAGCAGTTCTTC. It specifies CASSLYNEQFF.

Written as DNA, the CDR3 is TGTGCCAGCAGCCCCGGTTCTCTAGCCAAAAACATTCAGTACTTC. This translates into CASSPGSLAKNIQYF. This chain links TRBV7-2 with TRBJ2-4; unclear D gene. The CDR3 spans 15 residues. Germline CDR1 SGHTA, CDR2 FQGNSA. V lost 5 bases and J 0 bases, leaving 11 bases between the germline ends.

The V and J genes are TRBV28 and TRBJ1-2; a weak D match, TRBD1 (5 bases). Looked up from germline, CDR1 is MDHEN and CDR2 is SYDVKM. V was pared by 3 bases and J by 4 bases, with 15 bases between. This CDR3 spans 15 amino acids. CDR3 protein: CASSFLGGAGYGYTF. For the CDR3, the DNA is TGTGCCAGCAGTTTTTTGGGAGGGGCAGGCTATGGCTACACCTTC.